This T cell receptor (beta chain) was captured by sequencing in a study of CD4 and CD8 cells across lung adenocarcinoma regions. Unmatched junction bases numbered 5, after V lost 5 bases and J lost 4 bases. The CDR3 spans 15 residues. Donors had localized lung adenocarcinoma, a non-small cell lung cancer. TCRdb reanalysed the PCR reads using MiXCR and keeps one entry per CDR3 protein. The sample contains some 14,000 distinct CDR3 sequences, 35% to 55% of which appear only once. This clonotype was recorded many times. The chain recombines TRBV12-3 or TRBV12-4 with TRBJ2-2; 9 bases map to TRBD1. This TCR was recovered from a male donor with lung adenocarcinoma. The CD4 and CD8 labels of this study may be unreliable. The source material was CD4+ T cells from the center of a lung tumor. CDR3 sequence (DNA): TGTGCCAGCAGTACGGGACAGGGTGGCACCGGGGAGCTGTTTTTT. Its translation: CASSTGQGGTGELFF.